A few counts support the clone carrying this TCR beta chain. The target antigen is unknown. This entry belongs to a study of T cells in Graves' hyperthyroidism and ophthalmopathy. The study, taken as a whole, reports: Most clonotypes that expanded in the thyroid above 0.001 also showed up in blood.

What was amplified from RNA transcripts were TCR beta CDR3 regions. With the HTBI primer set, the TCR CDR3 went through a first round of RT-PCR. Each CDR3 protein is one row after TCRdb ran MiXCR on the multiplex PCR reads. Seen here are approximately 600,000 distinct CDR3 sequences, roughly 14% observed once, and the top ten hold about 4%. CDR3 length: 17 residues. The germline V gene encodes CDR1 SGHAT and CDR2 FQNNGV. Trimming took 4 bases from V and 2 from J; bases not matched to a gene: 9. Patients were excluded because of uncontrolled infection, other autoimmune disease, pregnancy or lactation. Thyroid ultrasound, orbital computed tomography, clinical symptoms, and serum thyroxine and TRAb underpinned diagnoses. PBMCs stemmed from 10 ml fresh peripheral blood.

Specimen: blood. The sequence was obtained from a woman aged 40-49 years with Graves' ophthalmopathy. The chain recombines TRBV11-2 with TRBJ2-2; 8 bases are shared with TRBD2. The CDR3 coding sequence is TGTGCCAGCAGCTCGTACCCGGGACTAGGAAACACCGGGGAGCTGTTTTTT. Translation: CASSSYPGLGNTGELFF.